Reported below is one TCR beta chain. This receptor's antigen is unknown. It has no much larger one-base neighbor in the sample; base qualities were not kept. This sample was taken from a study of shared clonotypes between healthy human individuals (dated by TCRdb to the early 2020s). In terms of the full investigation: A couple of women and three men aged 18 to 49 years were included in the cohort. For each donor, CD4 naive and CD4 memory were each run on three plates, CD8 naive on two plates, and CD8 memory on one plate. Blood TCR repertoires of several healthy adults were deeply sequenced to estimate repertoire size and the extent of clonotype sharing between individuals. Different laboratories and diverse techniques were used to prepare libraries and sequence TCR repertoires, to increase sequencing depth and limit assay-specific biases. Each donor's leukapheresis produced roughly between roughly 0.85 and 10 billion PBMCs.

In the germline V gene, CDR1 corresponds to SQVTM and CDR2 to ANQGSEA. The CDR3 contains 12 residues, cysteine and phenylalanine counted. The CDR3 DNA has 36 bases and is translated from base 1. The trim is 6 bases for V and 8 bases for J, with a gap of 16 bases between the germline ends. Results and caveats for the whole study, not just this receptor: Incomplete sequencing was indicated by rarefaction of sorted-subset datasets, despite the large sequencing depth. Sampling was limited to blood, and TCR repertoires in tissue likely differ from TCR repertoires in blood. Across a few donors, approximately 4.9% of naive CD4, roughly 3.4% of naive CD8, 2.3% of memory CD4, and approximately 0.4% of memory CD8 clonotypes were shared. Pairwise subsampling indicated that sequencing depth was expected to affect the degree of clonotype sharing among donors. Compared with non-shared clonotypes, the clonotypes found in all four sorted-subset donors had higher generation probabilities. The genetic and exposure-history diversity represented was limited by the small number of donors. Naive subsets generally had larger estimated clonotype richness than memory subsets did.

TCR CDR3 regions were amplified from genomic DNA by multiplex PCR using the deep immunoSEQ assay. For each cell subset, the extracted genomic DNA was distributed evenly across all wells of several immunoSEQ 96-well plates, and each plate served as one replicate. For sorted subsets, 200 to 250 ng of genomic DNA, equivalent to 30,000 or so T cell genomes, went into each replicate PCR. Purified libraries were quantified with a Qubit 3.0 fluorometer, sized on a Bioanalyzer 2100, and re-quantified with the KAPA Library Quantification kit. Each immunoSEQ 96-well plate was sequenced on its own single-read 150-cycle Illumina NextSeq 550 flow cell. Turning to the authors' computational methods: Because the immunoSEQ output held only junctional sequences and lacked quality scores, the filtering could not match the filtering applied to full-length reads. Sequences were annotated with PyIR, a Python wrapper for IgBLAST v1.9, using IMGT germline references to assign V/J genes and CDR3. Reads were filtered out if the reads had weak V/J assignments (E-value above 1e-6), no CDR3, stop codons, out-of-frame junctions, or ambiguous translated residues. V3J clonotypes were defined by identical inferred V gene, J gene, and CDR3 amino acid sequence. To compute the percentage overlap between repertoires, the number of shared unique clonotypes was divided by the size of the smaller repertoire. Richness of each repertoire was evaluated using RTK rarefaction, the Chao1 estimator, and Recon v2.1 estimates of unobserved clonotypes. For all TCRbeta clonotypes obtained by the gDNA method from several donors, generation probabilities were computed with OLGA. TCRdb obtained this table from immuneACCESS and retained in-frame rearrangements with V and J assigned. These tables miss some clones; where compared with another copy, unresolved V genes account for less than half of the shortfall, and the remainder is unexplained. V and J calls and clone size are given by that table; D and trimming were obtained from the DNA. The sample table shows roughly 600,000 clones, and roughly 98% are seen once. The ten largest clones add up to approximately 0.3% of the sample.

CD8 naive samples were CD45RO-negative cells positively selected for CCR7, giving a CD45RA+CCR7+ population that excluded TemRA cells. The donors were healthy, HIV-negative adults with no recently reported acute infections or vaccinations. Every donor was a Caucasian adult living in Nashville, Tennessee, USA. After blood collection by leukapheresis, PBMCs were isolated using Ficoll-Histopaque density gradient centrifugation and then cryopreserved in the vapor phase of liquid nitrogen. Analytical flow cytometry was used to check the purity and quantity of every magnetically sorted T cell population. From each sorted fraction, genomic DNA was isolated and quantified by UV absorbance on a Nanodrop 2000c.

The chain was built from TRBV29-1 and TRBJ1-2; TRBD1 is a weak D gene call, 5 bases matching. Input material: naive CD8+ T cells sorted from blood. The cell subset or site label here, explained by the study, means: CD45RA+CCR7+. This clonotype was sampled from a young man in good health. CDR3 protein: CSVRRGAGGYTF. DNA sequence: TGCAGCGTCCGAAGGGGTGCAGGCGGCTACACCTTC. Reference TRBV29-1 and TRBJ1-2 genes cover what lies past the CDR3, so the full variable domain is SAVISQKPSRDICQRGTSLTIQCQVDSQVTMMFWYRQQPGQSLTLIATANQGSEATYESGFVIDKFPISRPNLTFSTLTVSNMSPEDSSIYLCSVRRGAGGYTFGSGTRLTVV.